This is a list of T cell receptor beta chains from one sample in a study of T cells after yellow fever vaccination. TCRdb redid the calling of the 5' RACE reads with MiXCR, one entry per CDR3 protein. This sample has under 550,000 distinct CDR3 sequences; around a fifth occur once, and the top ten carry roughly a sixth. The sample in question was PBMCs, obtained approximately 20 days after the first yellow fever vaccination. The receptors shown here come from a man aged 18 to 30 who received the YFV17D yellow fever vaccine. Both conserved end residues are part of each CDR3. D genes are given only for firm matches. Rows may omit the clone size; those that give it use once, few, many or a size class.

CDR3nt	CDR3aa	d_gene	v_gene	j_gene	len	abundance
TGTGCCAGCAGCGTAGCTTTGGGGGGCGCAGAGACCCAGTACTTC	CASSVALGGAETQYF	-	TRBV9	TRBJ2-5	15	-
TGTGCCAGCAGTTACATAAAGGGAGACTATGGCTACACCTTC	CASSYIKGDYGYTF	-	TRBV7-2	TRBJ1-2	14	-
TGCGCCAGCAGCCAAGGGTTTGGGGAAGAGACCCAGTACTTC	CASSQGFGEETQYF	-	TRBV4-3	TRBJ2-5	14	-
TGTGCCAGCGTTCCAGGGTCGGATACGCAGTATTTT	CASVPGSDTQYF	-	TRBV5-8	TRBJ2-3	12	-
TGTGCCTGGAGTGGCGGGACAGCTTTTAGACAGCCCCAGCATTTT	CAWSGGTAFRQPQHF	TRBD1	TRBV30	TRBJ1-5	15	-
TGTGCCAGCAGTTACTCGGGACACTACGAGCAGTACTTC	CASSYSGHYEQYF	-	TRBV6-6	TRBJ2-7	13	-
TGCGCCAGCAGCTTGGCCCCGACTAGCGGGGGGACAGATACGCAGTATTTT	CASSLAPTSGGTDTQYF	TRBD2	TRBV5-1	TRBJ2-3	17	few
TGTGCCACCAGCAGAGAAAAGAACACCGGGGAGCTGTTTTTT	CATSREKNTGELFF	-	TRBV15	TRBJ2-2	14	-
TGTGCCACCAGCAGAGACAGCACTGAAGCTTTCTTT	CATSRDSTEAFF	-	TRBV15	TRBJ1-1	12	few
TGTGCCACCAGCAGAGCCAGGGGTGATAATCAGCCCCAGCATTTT	CATSRARGDNQPQHF	-	TRBV15	TRBJ1-5	15	-
TGCAGTGCTGCCCGTCGGGGGGTCACAGATACGCAGTATTTT	CSAARRGVTDTQYF	TRBD2	TRBV20-1	TRBJ2-3	14	few
TGTGCCAGCAGCGGGGACAGGCTCCATGGCTACACCTTC	CASSGDRLHGYTF	TRBD1	TRBV9	TRBJ1-2	13	-
TGTGCCAGCAGCCCGCGCTACAATGAGCAGTTCTTC	CASSPRYNEQFF	-	TRBV3-1	TRBJ2-1	12	many
TGCGCCAGCAGCCTCGTACAGAAGAACACTGAAGCTTTCTTT	CASSLVQKNTEAFF	-	TRBV4-1	TRBJ1-1	14	few
TGTGCCAGCAGCTTAGGACTAGCGGGGGGGACAGAGACCCAGTACTTC	CASSLGLAGGTETQYF	TRBD2	TRBV13	TRBJ2-5	16	few
TGCGCCAGCAGCGACTCGGGCCTTCAGAGTACTGAAGCTTTCTTT	CASSDSGLQSTEAFF	-	TRBV5-1	TRBJ1-1	15	few
TGTGCCAGCAGCTTAGCCGGGTTCGGCGGCTACACCTTC	CASSLAGFGGYTF	-	TRBV7-2	TRBJ1-2	13	-
TGTGCCAGCAGCTTTATCGGGGCGCGGGGCTACACCTTC	CASSFIGARGYTF	-	TRBV7-2	TRBJ1-2	13	-
TGTGCCAGCAGTTACAATGCAGGGAACGCCGGGGAGCTGTTTTTT	CASSYNAGNAGELFF	-	TRBV6-5	TRBJ2-2	15	few
TGCGCCAGCAGCTTAACCGGGACTCCGCTTAGTGAGACCCAGTACTTC	CASSLTGTPLSETQYF	-	TRBV5-1	TRBJ2-5	16	-
TGTGCCAGTACAGGGTCCGGCGGCTACACCTTC	CASTGSGGYTF	-	TRBV5-4	TRBJ1-2	11	few
TGTGCTAGTGGTTCAGGGATTAATGAAAAACTGTTTTTT	CASGSGINEKLFF	-	TRBV12-5	TRBJ1-4	13	-
TGCAGTGCGAGAGGTGGGGCAGGTCAGCCCCAGCATTTT	CSARGGAGQPQHF	-	TRBV20-1	TRBJ1-5	13	few
TGTGCCAGCAGAGGGACTTATCGGGTCTTGAACACTGAAGCTTTCTTT	CASRGTYRVLNTEAFF	-	TRBV12-3/TRBV12-4	TRBJ1-1	16	-
TGTGCCAGCAGCCATAGGGCTGAGCAGTTCTTC	CASSHRAEQFF	-	TRBV3-1	TRBJ2-1	11	few
TGTGCCAGCAGTTGGGGACACCTCGGAGAGACCCAGTACTTC	CASSWGHLGETQYF	-	TRBV6-2/TRBV6-3	TRBJ2-5	14	few
TGTGCCATCAGTGAGAGAGGGGGCGGCACTGAAGCTTTCTTT	CAISERGGGTEAFF	TRBD1	TRBV10-3	TRBJ1-1	14	few
TGTGCCAGCTCACCTGGACAGGGATCGCGGCAAGAGACCCAGTACTTC	CASSPGQGSRQETQYF	TRBD1	TRBV18	TRBJ2-5	16	-
TGTGCCAGCAGCCACCGGGGGACCGGGGAGCTGTTTTTT	CASSHRGTGELFF	-	TRBV7-8	TRBJ2-2	13	-
TGTGCCAGCAGCGTGGGCGGGTCCACTGAAGCTTTCTTT	CASSVGGSTEAFF	-	TRBV9	TRBJ1-1	13	-
TGTGCCAGCAGCACCATTAGCGGGGGCACAGATACGCAGTATTTT	CASSTISGGTDTQYF	TRBD2	TRBV7-9	TRBJ2-3	15	-
TGTGCCAGCAGTCTCCAGGGCTCCTATAATTCACCCCTCCACTTT	CASSLQGSYNSPLHF	-	TRBV27	TRBJ1-6	15	-
TGCGCCAGCAGCTTGGGACAACTCTCTGGGGCCAACGTCCTGACTTTC	CASSLGQLSGANVLTF	-	TRBV5-1	TRBJ2-6	16	-
TGTGCCAGCAGGACAGGGTTTTCACCCCTCCACTTT	CASRTGFSPLHF	TRBD1	TRBV3-1	TRBJ1-6	12	few
TGTGCCAGCAGCCCTCGGACTAGCGACAATGAGCAGTTCTTC	CASSPRTSDNEQFF	TRBD2	TRBV9	TRBJ2-1	14	few
TGCGCCAGCAGCTTGGGGCAGGGCAACACCGGGGAGCTGTTTTTT	CASSLGQGNTGELFF	-	TRBV5-1	TRBJ2-2	15	many